This T cell receptor beta chain appears in the sequencing data of a study of blood T cells in healthy people across ages. The CDR3 is 14 residues long. The V gene lost 5 bases and the J gene lost 3 bases, with 14 bases spanning the gap. The V gene's germline CDR1 is MDHEN and CDR2 SYDVKM. Primers used in a second PCR of about 6 to 12 cycles were a sample-barcoded 5' primer and a J-beta primer mix. MiXCR, applied by TCRdb to the 5' RACE reads, yields one record per CDR3 protein. The sample lists hundreds of thousands of distinct CDR3 sequences, 49% occurring once. This rearrangement joins TRBV28 to TRBJ2-7; a weak D match, TRBD1 (5 bases). The sequence came from an older woman in good health. The specimen was blood. The CDR3 spells CASSIQDSLYEQYF. For the CDR3, the DNA is TGTGCCAGCAGTATACAAGACAGTCTCTACGAGCAGTACTTC. Combining the CDR3 with reference TRBV28 and TRBJ2-7 gives the whole variable domain DVKVTQSSRYLVKRTGEKVFLECVQDMDHENMFWYRQDPGLGLRLIYFSYDVKMKEKGDIPEGYSVSREKKERFSLILESASTNQTSMYLCASSIQDSLYEQYFGPGTRLTVT.